What follows is one TCR beta chain and its context. Antigen: not known. J gave up 9 bases and V 6 bases, and 9 bases lay outside the gene matches. The CDR3 is made up of 13 amino acids. From germline, CDR1 is KGHSH and CDR2 LQKENI. Using immunoSEQ multiplex PCR, the repertoire was profiled, and TCRdb retains in-frame clones only, with some absent. The table includes some 180,000 clones, around 90% detected once. This entry belongs to a study of T cell responses to AZD1222 COVID-19 vaccine. Study conclusions and caveats: Nearly half of the spike-specific TCRs reportedly recognize variant regions that carry no mutations.

This clonotype was sampled from an adult in good health. The sample in question was peripheral blood, obtained on day 0 of AZD1222 vaccination. The chain links TRBV18 to TRBJ2-3, with 7 nucleotides matching TRBD1. CDR3 bases: TGTGCCAGCTCGCCTACACGGACAGGAACGCAGTATTTT. Translated: CASSPTRTGTQYF. Full variable domain (rest looked up from reference TRBV18 and TRBJ2-3): NAGVMQNPRHLVRRRGQEARLRCSPMKGHSHVYWYRQLPEEGLKFMVYLQKENIIDESGMPKERFSAEFPKEGPSILRIQQVVRGDSAAYFCASSPTRTGTQYFGPGTRLTVL.